The clone carrying this T cell receptor (beta chain) was detected only a few times. The data are from a study of blood T cell repertoires in COVID-19. For the study at large: Acute and convalescent COVID-19 specimens originated in the United States, Italy and Spain. Sample material is recorded as cDNA or gDNA derived from T cells, B-cell-depleted T cells, or PBMCs.

CDR1 MDHEN and CDR2 SYDVKM come from the germline V gene. With V trimmed by 5 bases and J by 7 bases, 11 bases remained unmatched. The CDR3 contains 15 residues. Here immunoSEQ multiplex PCR was the method, and the copy in TCRdb shows in-frame clones only, minus some. Of 100,000 to 150,000 clones listed, roughly four fifths are singletons. This rearrangement joins TRBV28 to TRBJ1-5, with 7 bases fitting TRBD1. The receptor comes from a man aged 40-49 years with active or convalescent COVID-19. The specimen was peripheral blood. The DNA of the CDR3 is TGTGCCAGCAGTCCGTCCCTACAGGGGAGGCAGCCCCAGCATTTT. This codes for CASSPSLQGRQPQHF.